The present TCR beta chain was sequenced within a study of control samples from healthy donors and cancer patients. The V and J ends lost 3 bases and 6 bases respectively, with 8 bases between them. This CDR3 has 12 residues. Method: immunoSEQ multiplex PCR; TCRdb's copy keeps in-frame clones and lacks some. The table includes 90,000 to 150,000 clones, about nine tenths detected once. The specimen was blood. The receptor was derived from a young woman in good health. The chain joins TRBV12-3 or TRBV12-4 to TRBJ1-1, with D unclear. The CDR3 DNA sequence: TGTGCCAGCAGTTTTCGACACTCTGAAGCTTTCTTT. Translation: CASSFRHSEAFF.